Each of the 32 T cell receptor beta chains below was sequenced from the same sample in a study of cytomegalovirus exposure and HLA in healthy donors. A multiplex PCR was run with 60 Vbeta primers and 13 Jbeta primers. The assay was immunoSEQ multiplex PCR, and TCRdb's table has in-frame clones only and misses some. The sample holds about 110,000 clones, just over 70% seen once. The sequencing sample was made of PBMCs. The origin of the receptors is a boy aged 5-17 years in good health and CMV-seronegative.

The chain has TRBV7-9 and TRBJ2-7, with 8 bases that match TRBD2. Per the germline V gene, CDR1 is SEHNR and CDR2 is FQNEAQ (reference sequence). Trimming at V came to 2 bases and at J to 3 bases, leaving 3 bases not matched to a gene. The CDR3 runs 14 residues. The CDR3 coding sequence is TGTGCCAGCAGCTTACAACTAGCGGTCTACGAGCAGTACTTC. Residues: CASSLQLAVYEQYF.

This clone appeared a few times. The sample holds other DNA sequences that translate to the same CDR3. The chain recombines TRBV6-5 with TRBJ1-2; TRBD1 matches at 12 bases. CDR3 length equals 15 residues. The trim removed 2 bases at V and 2 bases at J, leaving 0 bases unmatched. Germline CDR1 MNHEY, CDR2 SVGAGI. The DNA of the CDR3 is TGTGCCAGCAGTTACGGGACAGGGGGCAACTATGGCTACACCTTC. Encoded protein: CASSYGTGGNYGYTF.

This clone has more than one count but fewer than ten. The chain uses TRBV7-6 and TRBJ1-1; D ambiguous. V lost 6 bases to trimming and J lost 1 base, with 9 bases between them. Germline V gene data show CDR1 as SGHVS and CDR2 as FNYEAQ. The CDR3 covers 13 residues. The CDR3 region has the DNA TGTGCCAGCAGTATTCAGGAGAACACTGAAGCTTTCTTT. Translating it yields CASSIQENTEAFF. Supplemented by reference TRBV7-6 and TRBJ1-1, the full variable domain reads GAGVSQSPRYKVTKRGQDVALRCDPISGHVSLYWYRQALGQGPEFLTYFNYEAQQDKSGLPNDRFSAERPEGSISTLTIQRTEQRDSAMYRCASSIQENTEAFFGQGTRLTVV.

The J gene is TRBJ2-2, the V gene TRBV28, with 15 bases fitting TRBD2. CDR1 and CDR2 (germline): MDHEN, SYDVKM. The CDR3 loop spans 19 amino acids. V was clipped by 9 bases and J by 7 bases; unmatched bases: 18. The CDR3 here is CARTARTSGRAKAGGELFF. Here the CDR3 DNA reads TGTGCCAGGACGGCGAGGACTAGCGGGAGGGCCAAAGCTGGCGGGGAGCTGTTTTTT.

V is TRBV7-9 and J is TRBJ2-1, with 7 nucleotides matching TRBD2. Trimming took 7 bases from V and 4 from J; bases not matched to a gene: 16. Per germline, CDR1 SEHNR and CDR2 FQNEAQ (reference sequence). This CDR3 has 17 amino acids. This chain's CDR3 is CASTNLPPGGLYNEQFF. In DNA form, the CDR3 reads TGTGCCAGCACGAACCTTCCGCCGGGGGGTTTATACAATGAGCAGTTCTTC.

This chain connects TRBV6-4 to TRBJ2-5; 12 positions agree with TRBD2. This CDR3 contains 15 residues. CDR1 is MRHNA, CDR2 SNTAGT, per germline. V was pared by 5 bases and J by 5 bases, with 6 bases of the junction left unmatched. The CDR3 nucleotides are TGTGCCAGCAGTAGACTAGCGGGAGATGAGGAGACCCAGTACTTC. Translated: CASSRLAGDEETQYF.

The genes are TRBV5-1 and TRBJ2-1; D ambiguous. The CDR3 runs to 13 residues. Trimming shortened V by 3 bases and J by 0 bases, and 4 bases separated the two germline ends. Germline CDR1 SGHRS, CDR2 YFSETQ. The CDR3 DNA follows: TGCGCCAGCAGCTCCCGCTCCTACAATGAGCAGTTCTTC. This gives the protein CASSSRSYNEQFF.

V gene TRBV2 combines with J gene TRBJ1-5; TRBD1 aligns across 9 bases. V shed 6 bases and J 1 base; nucleotides not matched to a gene: 10. The germline V gene has CDR1 SNHLY and CDR2 FYNNEI. The CDR3 sequence is 17 residues long. CDR3 coding DNA: TGTGCCAGCAGCCCCGGGACAGGGAGGAGGAGCAATCAGCCCCAGCATTTT. Protein product: CASSPGTGRRSNQPQHF.

The chain joins TRBV7-9 to TRBJ1-5; D perhaps matches TRBD1 (5 bases). Germline CDR1 is SEHNR and CDR2 is FQNEAQ (reference sequence). The V gene lost 1 base and the J gene lost 2 bases, with 9 bases spanning the gap. This CDR3 region has 15 residues. CDR3 in amino acids: CASSLEGYGNQPQHF. The CDR3 DNA sequence: TGTGCCAGCAGCTTAGAGGGGTATGGCAATCAGCCCCAGCATTTT.

The rearrangement uses TRBV5-1 and TRBJ2-5, with 9 positions matching TRBD1. After removal of 0 bases from V and 4 bases from J, the junction contained 4 bases not matched to a gene. This CDR3 spans 15 amino acids. Germline assignment: CDR1 SGHRS and CDR2 YFSETQ. CDR3 sequence reads: CASSLAWGQGETQYF. CDR3 bases: TGCGCCAGCAGCTTGGCCTGGGGACAGGGAGAGACCCAGTACTTC.

About this clone: Sequence at one end of the junction differs from germline and may be a read error. The gene calls are TRBV28 and TRBJ1-3; no definite D call. Looked up from germline, CDR1 is MDHEN and CDR2 is SYDVKM. CDR3 length: 14 amino acids. The CDR3 sequence is CASFPTSSGSTIYF. The CDR3 nucleotides read TGTGCCAGCTTCCCGACAAGCTCTGGAAGCACCATATATTTT. The complete variable domain, with remaining parts taken from reference TRBV28 and TRBJ1-3, reads DVKVTQSSRYLVKRTGEKVFLECVQDMDHENMFWYRQDPGLGLRLIYFSYDVKMKEKGDIPEGYSVSREKKERFSLILESASTNQTSMYLCASFPTSSGSTIYFGEGSWLTVV.

The rearrangement links TRBV5-1 to TRBJ2-7; 8 nucleotides match TRBD1. V lost 3 bases and J lost 2; bases outside the gene matches: 7. The CDR3 loop spans 15 amino acids. Germline V lookup: CDR1 SGHRS, CDR2 YFSETQ. DNA of the CDR3: TGCGCCAGCAGCTCCAGACAGGGGTGGGCCTACGAGCAGTACTTC. It specifies CASSSRQGWAYEQYF.

The chain joins TRBV7-9 to TRBJ1-1; D is ambiguous. Germline V gene sequence: CDR1 SEHNR, CDR2 FQNEAQ (reference sequence). Trimming left V 5 bases short and J 1 base short, with 14 bases between. The CDR3 has 15 amino acids. CDR3 bases: TGTGCCAGCAGCCCAACCGGGTTAGGGAACACTGAAGCTTTCTTT. Translating it yields CASSPTGLGNTEAFF.

For the CDR3, the DNA is TGTGCCAGCAGCCAGGTTCTGCAGGGGGCAAATCAGCCCCAGCATTTT. Protein sequence: CASSQVLQGANQPQHF. The chain recombines TRBV4-2 with TRBJ1-5, with 8 bases identical to TRBD1. Losses at the gene ends were 3 bases for V and 4 bases for J; bases not matched to a gene: 8. The CDR3 covers 16 residues. Looked up from germline, CDR1 is LGHNA and CDR2 is YNFKEQ.

Only one count was recorded for this clone. J is TRBJ2-7 and V is TRBV28; TRBD1 agrees at 9 bases. The germline CDR1 and CDR2 sequences are MDHEN and SYDVKM. CDR3 size: 14 residues. J was trimmed by 8 bases and V by 6 bases; bases with no gene match: 11. CDR3 region: CASSTPGTGYKQYF. DNA for the CDR3: TGTGCCAGCAGCACTCCGGGGACAGGGTACAAGCAGTACTTC.

The gene calls are TRBV5-6 and TRBJ1-2; the D is unclear. V was pared by 1 base and J by 5 bases, with 12 bases between. The CDR3 extends over 14 amino acids. Germline CDR1 is SGHDT and CDR2 is YYEEEE. The CDR3 protein is CASSLSEREYGYTF. CDR3 nucleotide sequence: TGTGCCAGCAGCTTGTCTGAGAGGGAGTATGGCTACACCTTC.

The J gene is TRBJ2-7, the V gene TRBV6-5; 7 bases line up with TRBD1. Germline trimming cut 6 bases from V and 0 bases from J; bases unmatched to any gene: 5. This CDR3 has 14 amino acids. Germline assignment: CDR1 MNHEY and CDR2 SVGAGI. CDR3 sequence: CASRLGTDSYEQYF. The CDR3 bases are TGTGCCAGCAGGCTTGGGACAGACTCCTACGAGCAGTACTTC.

The sample holds a few counts of this clone. This sequence joins TRBV5-1 and TRBJ2-3, with 11 bases fitting TRBD2. Per germline, CDR1 SGHRS and CDR2 YFSETQ. The CDR3 has 17 amino acids. The V segment lost 4 bases and the J segment 5 bases; nucleotides outside the gene matches: 12. CDR3: CASSLVIAGGPGDTQYF. CDR3 nucleotides: TGCGCCAGCAGCCTGGTGATAGCGGGAGGGCCGGGAGATACGCAGTATTTT.

This chain connects TRBV5-4 to TRBJ2-5; 7 positions match TRBD2. The V segment lost 4 bases and the J segment 5 bases; nucleotides outside the gene matches: 8. Germline lookup yields CDR1 SGHNT and CDR2 YYREEE (reference sequence). The CDR3 runs 14 residues. DNA of the CDR3: TGTGCCAGCAGCCGGGGGGAAATTCGGGAGACCCAGTACTTC. Its translation: CASSRGEIRETQYF.

The J gene is TRBJ2-7, the V gene TRBV6-5; perhaps TRBD2 as D (6 bases). Germline V gene sequence: CDR1 MNHEY, CDR2 SVGAGI. Trimming took off 6 bases at V and 2 bases at J, with 14 bases between the two ends. This CDR3 contains 14 residues. CDR3 region: CASSYSGFAYEQYF. In nucleotides, the CDR3 is TGTGCCAGCAGCTATAGCGGATTCGCCTACGAGCAGTACTTC.

The V gene is TRBV11-2, the J gene TRBJ1-5; D might be TRBD1 (5 bases). CDR1 is SGHAT, CDR2 FQNNGV, per germline. CDR3 length: 15 residues. V lost 1 base and J 4 bases, leaving 11 bases between the germline ends. The CDR3 reads CASSLGARENQPQHF. The CDR3 DNA sequence: TGTGCCAGCAGCTTAGGGGCCAGGGAAAATCAGCCCCAGCATTTT.

This chain links TRBV28 with TRBJ1-1; 10 bases map to TRBD1. The CDR3 is 16 residues long. J lost 1 base, V lost 5 bases, and 7 bases had no gene match. Germline assignment: CDR1 MDHEN and CDR2 SYDVKM. The CDR3 DNA follows: TGTGCCAGCAGTCGGAGACAGGGGGCTGCGAACACTGAAGCTTTCTTT. Translated: CASSRRQGAANTEAFF.

CDR3 coding DNA: TGTGCCAGCTCACGCAAACCCCCCCCAGACACTGAAGCTTTCTTT. It specifies CASSRKPPPDTEAFF. V and J are TRBV18 and TRBJ1-1; no reliable D call. The CDR3 totals 15 residues. Trimming pared 4 bases from V and 3 bases from J, leaving 15 bases between. The germline CDR1 and CDR2 sequences are KGHSH and LQKENI. Filled out from reference TRBV18 and TRBJ1-1, the complete variable domain reads NAGVMQNPRHLVRRRGQEARLRCSPMKGHSHVYWYRQLPEEGLKFMVYLQKENIIDESGMPKERFSAEFPKEGPSILRIQQVVRGDSAAYFCASSRKPPPDTEAFFGQGTRLTVV.

J is TRBJ2-7 and V is TRBV6-1, with 7 bases aligning to TRBD1. This CDR3 comprises 13 residues. With 6 bases clipped from V and 6 bases from J, the junction kept 8 bases outside the gene matches. Germline V gives CDR1 MNHNS, CDR2 SASEGT. The CDR3 DNA follows: TGTGCCAGCAGCGGACAGGCGGCGGGCGAGCAGTACTTC. Translated: CASSGQAAGEQYF.

The V call is TRBV9, the J call TRBJ1-2; 7 bases align to TRBD1. V gave up 3 bases and J gave up 6 bases; unmatched junction bases: 5. The CDR3 covers 13 residues. Germline V CDR1 and CDR2: SGDLS, YYNGEE. CDR3 bases: TGTGCCAGCAGCGCAGCAGACAGGGATGGCTACACCTTC. Its protein is CASSAADRDGYTF.

The table lists this clone with a few counts. The J gene is TRBJ1-3, the V gene TRBV7-7; TRBD1 might be the D (6 bases). The germline gives CDR1 SSHAT, CDR2 FNYEAQ (reference sequence). V lost 5 bases and J lost 0, with 14 bases in between. The CDR3 extends over 16 amino acids. The CDR3 region has the DNA TGTGCCAGCAGCCCTCTGGGGGCAGACTCTGGAAACACCATATATTTT. It yields the protein CASSPLGADSGNTIYF.

This clone was detected only a few times. The V call is TRBV5-6, the J call TRBJ1-5, with D possibly matching TRBD1 (5 bases). The CDR3 extends over 14 amino acids. CDR1 is SGHDT and CDR2 is YYEEEE in the germline V gene. The V and J ends lost 4 bases and 4 bases respectively, with 12 bases between them. In DNA form, the CDR3 reads TGTGCCAGCAGCACTTGGGGGGGGAATCAGCCCCAGCATTTT. Its protein is CASSTWGGNQPQHF.

A remark on this clone: Other DNA sequences within the sample encode an identical CDR3. The rearrangement uses TRBV29-1 and TRBJ2-3, with 7 bases identical to TRBD1. CDR1 and CDR2 from the germline V gene are SQVTM and ANQGSEA. CDR3 size: 13 residues. J lost 6 bases, V lost 8 bases, and 11 bases had no gene match. CDR3 nucleotide sequence: TGCAGCCTCTGGGGACAGCACACGGATACGCAGTATTTT. It translates to CSLWGQHTDTQYF.

The J gene is TRBJ1-1, the V gene TRBV5-1; 7 nucleotides line up with TRBD1. In germline, CDR1 is SGHRS, CDR2 YFSETQ. V was pared by 6 bases and J by 0 bases, with 2 bases of the junction left unmatched. This CDR3 comprises 13 residues. The CDR3 is CASKGQMNTEAFF. In nucleotides, the CDR3 is TGCGCCAGCAAGGGACAGATGAACACTGAAGCTTTCTTT.

This clone was picked up a small number of times. V is TRBV30 and J is TRBJ1-1; possibly TRBD1 for D (6 bases). Germline loops: CDR1 GTSNPN, CDR2 SVGIG (reference sequence). Trimming took off 4 bases at V and 11 bases at J, with 14 bases between the two ends. This CDR3 comprises 11 residues. The CDR3 DNA reads as TGTGCCTGGAACGGAGGGGGGGCTGCTTTCTTT. Translating gives CAWNGGGAAFF. The full variable domain, in which reference TRBV30 and TRBJ1-1 provide the parts outside the CDR3, is SQTIHQWPATLVQPVGSPLSLECTVEGTSNPNLYWYRQAAGRGLQLLFYSVGIGQISSEVPQNLSASRPQDRQFILSSKKLLLSDSGFYLCAWNGGGAAFFGQGTRLTVV.

This chain connects TRBV18 to TRBJ1-1; 10 bases are shared with TRBD1. CDR1 KGHSH and CDR2 LQKENI come from the germline V gene. V shed 2 bases and J 4 bases; nucleotides not matched to a gene: 4. The CDR3 covers 15 residues. As DNA, the CDR3 is TGTGCCAGCTCACCAGTGGGACAGGGGAGCACTGAAGCTTTCTTT. Protein sequence: CASSPVGQGSTEAFF.

The rearrangement joins TRBV7-2 to TRBJ2-2, with 9 bases that match TRBD1. In germline, CDR1 is SGHTA, CDR2 FQGNSA. The CDR3 runs 14 residues. After removal of 5 bases from V and 7 bases from J, the junction contained 5 bases not matched to a gene. The CDR3 DNA sequence: TGTGCCAGCAGCCGGACAGGGGCTAACGGGGAGCTGTTTTTT. Translation gives CASSRTGANGELFF.